Presented here are 13 T cell receptor beta chains from one specimen sequenced in a study of blood T cell repertoires in COVID-19. Produced via immunoSEQ multiplex PCR; TCRdb's table is partial and in-frame only. The table has approximately 140,000 clones, around 89% seen once. The specimen sequenced was peripheral blood. These receptors came from a human donor in a cohort sampled during active COVID-19.

Only one count was recorded for this clone. The chain uses TRBV30 and TRBJ1-1; the D gene is possibly TRBD1 (6 bases). CDR1 is GTSNPN, CDR2 SVGIG, per germline (reference sequence). The CDR3 loop spans 14 amino acids. V gave up 4 bases and J gave up 1 base, with 13 bases separating them. The CDR3 DNA reads TGTGCCTGGACCCTAGGGGGGGGGAACACTGAAGCTTTCTTT. This codes for CAWTLGGGNTEAFF.

This chain uses TRBV6-5 with TRBJ1-2; D gene ambiguous. Deletions cut 3 bases from V and 1 base from J, with 6 bases between. Per the germline V gene, CDR1 is MNHEY and CDR2 is SVGAGI. CDR3 length: 13 amino acids. The CDR3 region has the DNA TGTGCCAGCAGTTATGGAGTTAACTATGGCTACACCTTC. This translates into CASSYGVNYGYTF.

The sample holds a few counts of this clone. This rearrangement joins TRBV2 to TRBJ1-6; D may be TRBD1 (5 bases). The CDR3 extends over 15 amino acids. Germline CDR1 SNHLY, CDR2 FYNNEI. With 4 bases removed from V and 3 bases from J, the gap between germline ends came to 10 bases. The DNA of the CDR3 is TGTGCCAGCAGTGCCGGGCAGGGCTATAATTCACCCCTCCACTTT. It yields the protein CASSAGQGYNSPLHF.

J is TRBJ2-1 and V is TRBV27, with 7 nucleotides matching TRBD2. V shed 0 bases, J shed 4 bases, and the junction held 6 bases outside the gene matches. This CDR3 is 16 amino acids long. CDR1 is MNHEY and CDR2 is SMNVEV in the germline V gene (reference sequence). This chain's CDR3 is CASSLSSGEIYNEQFF. The CDR3, as DNA: TGTGCCAGCAGTTTATCGAGCGGGGAGATATACAATGAGCAGTTCTTC.

The chain employs TRBV25-1 and TRBJ2-7, with TRBD1 identical over 11 bases. V shed 6 bases, J shed 4 bases, and the junction held 5 bases outside the gene matches. The CDR3 is made up of 14 amino acids. Germline CDR1 and CDR2: MGHDK and SYGVNS. The CDR3 DNA reads as TGTGCCAGCAGATCGGACAGGGGGCTGTACGAGCAGTACTTC. Translating gives CASRSDRGLYEQYF.

J is TRBJ1-2 and V is TRBV3-1 (or the pseudogene TRBV3-2); TRBD1 matches 7 bases. Germline V gene data show CDR1 as LGHDT and CDR2 as YNNKEL (reference sequence). Losses at the gene ends were 4 bases for V and 8 bases for J; bases not matched to a gene: 4. The CDR3 covers 12 residues. CDR3 sequence (DNA): TGTGCCAGCAGCCGACAGGGAGTAGGCTACACCTTC. Its translation is CASSRQGVGYTF.

This chain links TRBV6-5 with TRBJ1-2; tentatively, D is TRBD1 (5 bases). V was pared by 6 bases and J by 1 base, with 15 bases between. This CDR3 spans 15 amino acids. From germline, CDR1 is MNHEY and CDR2 SVGAGI. The CDR3 coding sequence is TGTGCCAGCAGCCTTTTTTTGACAGATAACTATGGCTACACCTTC. The encoded protein is CASSLFLTDNYGYTF.

The J gene is TRBJ2-7, the V gene TRBV3-1 (or the pseudogene TRBV3-2); 7 nucleotides line up with TRBD1. The CDR3 sequence is 14 residues long. Germline trimming cut 4 bases from V and 2 bases from J; bases unmatched to any gene: 5. The germline V gene encodes CDR1 LGHDT and CDR2 YNNKEL (reference sequence). The CDR3 bases are TGTGCCAGCAGCCCCGGGACAGTTGCCTACGAGCAGTACTTC. Its protein is CASSPGTVAYEQYF.

The chain employs TRBV11-2 and TRBJ2-3, with D possibly TRBD1 on 7 matching bases. Deletions cut 5 bases from V and 6 bases from J, with 21 bases between. From germline, CDR1 is SGHAT and CDR2 FQNNGV. This CDR3 region has 16 residues. In nucleotides, the CDR3 is TGTGCCAGCAGCGCGGGACAGTGGGGTTTAGGGGATACGCAGTATTTT. Translation gives CASSAGQWGLGDTQYF.

The chain carries TRBV5-1 and TRBJ2-7; a possible D gene is TRBD2 (5 bases). This CDR3 is built from 15 residues. Germline V gene data show CDR1 as SGHRS and CDR2 as YFSETQ. Trimming took 0 bases from V and 5 from J, leaving 15 bases between them. CDR3 region: CASSLGVGGENEQYF. DNA of the CDR3: TGCGCCAGCAGCTTGGGTGTTGGTGGGGAGAACGAGCAGTACTTC.

This sequence joins TRBV21-1 and TRBJ1-2; the D segment call TRBD1 is taken from the table without a DNA check. TRBV21-1 is tagged as a pseudogene. The CDR3 runs to 14 residues. DNA of the CDR3: TGTGCCAGCAGCAAAGAGGGCAGGGGGCGTGGCTACACCTTC. Translating gives CASSKEGRGRGYTF.

The V gene is TRBV2, the J gene TRBJ2-3; maybe TRBD2 (6 bases). The length of the CDR3 is 14 residues. Germline V gene data show CDR1 as SNHLY and CDR2 as FYNNEI. Between the trimmed V and J ends, which lost 3 bases and 6 bases, there was a span of 13 bases. The CDR3 nucleotides read TGTGCCAGCAGTGAGGGACTTCTAAGGGATACGCAGTATTTT. Protein product: CASSEGLLRDTQYF.

This chain links TRBV5-1 with TRBJ2-2; 8 bases map to TRBD2. The trim removed 5 bases at V and 1 base at J, leaving 4 bases unmatched. Germline lookup yields CDR1 SGHRS and CDR2 YFSETQ. This CDR3 is built from 15 residues. The CDR3 protein is CASRAGTRNTGELFF. The CDR3 nucleotides are TGCGCCAGCAGGGCCGGGACTAGGAACACCGGGGAGCTGTTTTTT.